This T cell receptor (beta chain) was documented in a study of T cell clonotyping in hematopoietic cell transplantation. Regarding the study as a whole: Few recipient clonotypes overlapped donors; over 95% were de novo at given depth. CD4 and CD8 repertoire contributions could not be separated without sorting. Pathologically expanded recipient clonotypes increased progressively from day 30 to day 180 as diversity fell. Graft donor and pretransplant recipient Inverse Simpson Index values predicted broader posttransplant TCR diversity.

The CDR3 has 15 residues. Germline CDR1 reads LGHNA; CDR2 reads YSLEER. Trimming removed 0 bases at V and 4 bases at J, with 12 bases between. Turning to this clone: Its matching antigen is unknown.

The assay was immunoSEQ multiplex PCR, and TCRdb's table has in-frame clones only and misses some. The data contain roughly 17,000 clones, 80% to 95% of them seen just once; the ten biggest clones take up about 5.4%. The rearrangement uses TRBV4-3 and TRBJ1-2, with D unclear. Sequences were obtained from peripheral blood mononuclear cells. The receptor's source is a man aged 40-49 years in good health. Some clones in this sample may be carry-over from other donors' samples. DNA for the CDR3: TGCGCCAGCAGCCAAGACCTGGGCGCGGGCTATGGCTACACCTTC. Its protein product is CASSQDLGAGYGYTF.